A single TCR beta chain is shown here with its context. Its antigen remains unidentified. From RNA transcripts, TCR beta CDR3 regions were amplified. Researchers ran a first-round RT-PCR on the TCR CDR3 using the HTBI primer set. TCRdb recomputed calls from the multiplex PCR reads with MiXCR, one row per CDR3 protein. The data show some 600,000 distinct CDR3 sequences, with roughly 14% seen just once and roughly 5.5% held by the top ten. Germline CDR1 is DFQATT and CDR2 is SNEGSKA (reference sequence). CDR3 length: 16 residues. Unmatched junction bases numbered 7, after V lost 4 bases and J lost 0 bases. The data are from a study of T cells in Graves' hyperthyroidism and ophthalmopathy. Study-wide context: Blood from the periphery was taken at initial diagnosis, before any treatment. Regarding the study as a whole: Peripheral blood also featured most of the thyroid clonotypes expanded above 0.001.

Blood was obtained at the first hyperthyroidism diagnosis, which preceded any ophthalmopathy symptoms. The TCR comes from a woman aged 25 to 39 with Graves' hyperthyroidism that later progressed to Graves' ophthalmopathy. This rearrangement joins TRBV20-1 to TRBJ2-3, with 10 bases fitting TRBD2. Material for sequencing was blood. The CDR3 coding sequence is TGCAGTGCTATTCCTGGACTAGCGGAAAGCACAGATACGCAGTATTTT. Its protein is CSAIPGLAESTDTQYF.